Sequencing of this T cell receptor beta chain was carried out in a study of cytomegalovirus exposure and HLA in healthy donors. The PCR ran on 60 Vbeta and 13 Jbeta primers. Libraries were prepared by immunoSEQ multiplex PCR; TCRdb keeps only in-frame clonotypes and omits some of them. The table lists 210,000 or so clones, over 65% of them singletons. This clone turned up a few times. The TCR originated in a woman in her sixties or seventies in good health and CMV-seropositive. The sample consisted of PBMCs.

The CDR3 is CASSETGAHHTF. The CDR3 nucleotides read TGTGCCAGCAGTGAGACAGGGGCTCACCACACCTTC. This chain joins TRBV28 and TRBJ1-2; 8 bases are shared with TRBD1. CDR3 length: 12 amino acids. V shed 5 bases, J shed 12 bases, and the junction held 8 bases outside the gene matches. Germline CDR1 is MDHEN and CDR2 is SYDVKM.